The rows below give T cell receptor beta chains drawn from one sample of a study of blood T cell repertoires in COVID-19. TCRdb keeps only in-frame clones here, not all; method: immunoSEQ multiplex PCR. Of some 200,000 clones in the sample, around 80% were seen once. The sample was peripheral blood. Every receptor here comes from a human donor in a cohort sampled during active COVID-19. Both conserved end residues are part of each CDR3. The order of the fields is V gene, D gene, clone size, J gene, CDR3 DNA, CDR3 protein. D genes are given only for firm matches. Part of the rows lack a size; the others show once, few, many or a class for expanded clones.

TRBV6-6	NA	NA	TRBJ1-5	TGTGCCAGCTTTCCAGGGCAGCATAGCAATCAGCCCCAGCATTTT	CASFPGQHSNQPQHF
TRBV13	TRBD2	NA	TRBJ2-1	TGTGCCAGCAGCTTAGGTCTAGCGGTCCATGAGCAGTTCTTC	CASSLGLAVHEQFF
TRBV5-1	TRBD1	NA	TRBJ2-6	TGCGCCAGCAGGGAAGGGGGCTCATTGTCTGGGGCCAACGTCCTGACTTTC	CASREGGSLSGANVLTF
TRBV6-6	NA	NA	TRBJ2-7	TGTGCCAGCAGTTGGACCCAGGGCGAGCAGTACTTC	CASSWTQGEQYF
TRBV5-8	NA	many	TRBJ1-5	TGTGCCAGCAATCGGGGGTACAGCAATCAGCCCCAGCATTTT	CASNRGYSNQPQHF
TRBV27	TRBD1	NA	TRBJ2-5	TGTGCCAGCAGACCGACAGGGGTGAGAGAGACCCAGTACTTC	CASRPTGVRETQYF
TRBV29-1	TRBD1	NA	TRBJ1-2	TGCAGCGTTGAAAAGGTCAAGGGACAGGGAGGTTATGGCTACACCTTC	CSVEKVKGQGGYGYTF
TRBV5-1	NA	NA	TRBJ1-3	TGCGCCAGCAGCCCGGCAGGTTCTGGAAACACCATATATTTT	CASSPAGSGNTIYF
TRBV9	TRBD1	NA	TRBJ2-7	TGTGCCAGCAGCCTAGGGACAGGGGGCTCCTACGAGCAGTACTTC	CASSLGTGGSYEQYF
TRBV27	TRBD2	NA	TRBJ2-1	TGTGCCAGCAGACGGAGACTAGCGGGAGGGATCTCCTACAATGAGCAGTTCTTC	CASRRRLAGGISYNEQFF
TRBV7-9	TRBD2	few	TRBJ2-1	TGTGCCAGCAGCCCCCAACGACTAGCGGGGGGCATTAACAATGAGCAGTTCTTC	CASSPQRLAGGINNEQFF
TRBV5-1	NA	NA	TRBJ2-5	TGCGCCAGCAGCTTGGCGGGGCAGGGGGAGACCCAGTACTTC	CASSLAGQGETQYF
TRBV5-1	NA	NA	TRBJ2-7	TGCGCCAGCAGCTCTACCTACGAGCAGTACTTC	CASSSTYEQYF
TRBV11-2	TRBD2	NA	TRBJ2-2	TGTGCCAGCAGCTTGGGACTAGCGGGCACCGGGGAGCTGTTTTTT	CASSLGLAGTGELFF
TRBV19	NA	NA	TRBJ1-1	TGTGCCAGTAGTCCCTCAGGGGAAGGGACTGAAGCTTTCTTT	CASSPSGEGTEAFF
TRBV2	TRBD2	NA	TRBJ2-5	TGTGCCAGCAGTGAAATGGTAGCGGGGACCCAAGAGACCCAGTACTTC	CASSEMVAGTQETQYF
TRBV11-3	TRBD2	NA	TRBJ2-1	TGTGCCAGCAGCTTAGGGTCGGGGCGGGAGTTTGAGCAGTTCTTC	CASSLGSGREFEQFF
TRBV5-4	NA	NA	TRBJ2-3	TGTGCCAGCAGCTTGTCAGGCACAGATACGCAGTATTTT	CASSLSGTDTQYF
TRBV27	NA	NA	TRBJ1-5	TGTGCCAGCAGTTTAAGCAGGGAAATCAGTCAGCCCCAGCATTTT	CASSLSREISQPQHF
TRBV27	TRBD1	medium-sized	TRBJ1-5	TGTGCCAGCAGTTTATCTTCTGGACAGGGAAGTAATCAGCCCCAGCATTTT	CASSLSSGQGSNQPQHF
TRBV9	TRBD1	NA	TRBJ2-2	TGTGCCAGCAGCGTAGTGGACAGGGTTAACACCGGGGAGCTGTTTTTT	CASSVVDRVNTGELFF
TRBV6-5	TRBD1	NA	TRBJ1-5	TGTGCCAGCAGCCCAGGGGGTAGCAATCAGCCCCAGCATTTT	CASSPGGSNQPQHF
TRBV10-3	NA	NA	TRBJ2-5	TGTGCCATCAGTGGGGGGGGCGCAACAAAGACCCAGTACTTC	CAISGGGATKTQYF
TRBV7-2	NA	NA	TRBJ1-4	TGTGCCAGCAGCTCTGAAGGGGTCTGGTCGGAAAAACTGTTTTTT	CASSSEGVWSEKLFF
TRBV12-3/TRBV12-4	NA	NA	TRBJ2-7	TGTGCCAGCAGTTTAAAGGGGGGGTACGAGCAGTACTTC	CASSLKGGYEQYF
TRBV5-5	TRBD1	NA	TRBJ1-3	TGTGCCAGCAGCTCTGAAGGGACAGGGCTATCCGTCTCTGGAAACACCATATATTTT	CASSSEGTGLSVSGNTIYF
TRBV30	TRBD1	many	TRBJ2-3	TGTGCCTGGAGTGACAGGACAGGGGGCGCGACAGATACGCAGTATTTT	CAWSDRTGGATDTQYF
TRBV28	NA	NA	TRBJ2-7	TGTGCCGCCGCCCGGGATCGCAAATACGAGCAGTACTTC	CAAARDRKYEQYF
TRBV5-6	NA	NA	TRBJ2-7	TGTGCCAGCAGCTGGGGGCAGCTCTACGAGCAGTACTTC	CASSWGQLYEQYF
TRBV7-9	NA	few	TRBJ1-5	TGTGCCAGCAGCTTAAATTCTCGACAGACCAATCAGCCCCAGCATTTT	CASSLNSRQTNQPQHF
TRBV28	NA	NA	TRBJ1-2	TGTGCCAGCAGTCCGATACGGAGGGATAACTATGGTTACACCTTC	CASSPIRRDNYGYTF
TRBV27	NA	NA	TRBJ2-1	TGTGCCAGCAGTCCCCCACGGGGTTCCTACAATGAGCAGTTCTTC	CASSPPRGSYNEQFF
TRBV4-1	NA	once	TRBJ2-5	TGCGCCAGCAGCCATCCCTTGGGAGATGGGCAAGAGACCCAGTACTTC	CASSHPLGDGQETQYF
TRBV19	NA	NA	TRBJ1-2	TGTGCCAGTAGTATTCTCGGGACACCGGGCGGCTACACCTTC	CASSILGTPGGYTF
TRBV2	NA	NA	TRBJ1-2	TGTGCCAGCAGTGAACAGGGCTATAACTATGGCTACACCTTC	CASSEQGYNYGYTF
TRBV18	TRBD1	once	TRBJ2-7	TGTGCCAGCTCACCTCCCAGGACAGGGCCCTACGAGCAGTACTTC	CASSPPRTGPYEQYF
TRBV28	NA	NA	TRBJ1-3	TGTGCCAGCAGTTTCGCGTTCTCTGGAAACACCATATATTTT	CASSFAFSGNTIYF
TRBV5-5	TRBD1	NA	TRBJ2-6	TGTGCCAGCAGCCCGGGGACAGGGTTTGGGGCCAACGTCCTGACTTTC	CASSPGTGFGANVLTF
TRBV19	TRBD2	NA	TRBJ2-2	TGTGCCAGTAGTACAAGCGGGAGGGGAACCGGGGAGCTGTTTTTT	CASSTSGRGTGELFF
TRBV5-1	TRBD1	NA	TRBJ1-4	TGCGCCAGCAGCTTGGTATTACCAGGGGGCCGTGAAGAACTGTTTTTT	CASSLVLPGGREELFF
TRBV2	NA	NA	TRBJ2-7	TGTGCCAGCAGTGAGCTCCTAGTTGGTTACGAGCAGTACTTC	CASSELLVGYEQYF
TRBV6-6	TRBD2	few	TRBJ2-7	TGTGCCAGCAGACCGAGCGGGGGCCCCTACGAGCAGTACTTC	CASRPSGGPYEQYF
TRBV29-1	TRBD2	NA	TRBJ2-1	TGCAGCGTTGCTGGCGGGAGCTCCTACAATGAGCAGTTCTTC	CSVAGGSSYNEQFF
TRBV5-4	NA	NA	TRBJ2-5	TGTGCCAGCAGCCTACAGACAGGCCCGTACCAAGAGACCCAGTACTTC	CASSLQTGPYQETQYF
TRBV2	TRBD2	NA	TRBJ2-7	TGTGCCAGCAAAGTAGAACCGGGACTAGCGTACGAGCAGTACTTC	CASKVEPGLAYEQYF
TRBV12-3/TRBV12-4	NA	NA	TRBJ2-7	TGTGCCAGCAGGAGGGCCTCCTACGAGCAGTACTTC	CASRRASYEQYF
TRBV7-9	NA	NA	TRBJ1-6	TGTGCCAGCAGCCTACGACAGGAGTATTCACCCCTCCACTTT	CASSLRQEYSPLHF
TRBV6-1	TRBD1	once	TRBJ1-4	TGTGCCAGCAGTGTCGGACAGGGGGCAACTAATGAAAAACTGTTTTTT	CASSVGQGATNEKLFF
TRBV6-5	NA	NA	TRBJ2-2	TGTGCCAGCAGAAAGGGGGTTACCGGGGAGCTGTTTTTT	CASRKGVTGELFF
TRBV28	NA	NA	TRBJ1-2	TGTGCCAGCGTCCAGGAGGATGGCTACACCTTC	CASVQEDGYTF
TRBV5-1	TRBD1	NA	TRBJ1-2	TGCGCCAGCAGCTCCAATGACAGGGCCGATGGCTACACCTTC	CASSSNDRADGYTF
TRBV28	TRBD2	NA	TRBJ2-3	TGTGCCAGCAGAAACGCCGGACTAGCGGGAGATACGCAGTATTTT	CASRNAGLAGDTQYF
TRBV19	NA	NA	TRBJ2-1	TGTGCCAGTAGTATACTACCGGGCAATGAGCAGTTCTTC	CASSILPGNEQFF